A selection of T cell receptor beta chains follows, all from one sample in a study of blood T cells in healthy people across ages. TCRdb ran MiXCR on the 5' RACE reads and lists one entry per CDR3 protein. This table has some 560,000 distinct CDR3 sequences, approximately 26% appearing once. The same sample was also studied in work on T cells of mothers and their children.

The sample consisted of blood. All receptors come from a boy aged 2 to 9 in good health. Each CDR3 is given with its conserved first and last residue. A D gene is named only where the DNA matches it firmly. Clone sizes are given selectively: once, few, many, or a class where the clone is expanded.

>few|15|TRBJ2-6|NA|TRBV25-1
CASSEWGSGANVLTF
TGTGCCAGCAGTGAATGGGGCTCTGGGGCCAACGTCCTGACTTTC
>NA|15|TRBJ1-4|NA|TRBV7-9
CASSRQTASNEKLFF
TGTGCCAGCAGCCGACAGACTGCCTCTAATGAAAAACTGTTTTTT
>few|13|TRBJ1-2|NA|TRBV12-3/TRBV12-4
CASSPTVSYGYTF
TGTGCCAGCAGTCCGACGGTCTCCTATGGCTACACCTTC
>NA|11|TRBJ1-1|NA|TRBV5-1
CASISAGVAFF
TGCGCCAGCATAAGTGCGGGGGTCGCTTTCTTT
>NA|14|TRBJ2-5|NA|TRBV6-2/TRBV6-3
CASSYVVAEETQYF
TGTGCCAGCAGTTACGTCGTGGCAGAAGAGACCCAGTACTTC
>NA|14|TRBJ1-6|NA|TRBV9
CASSVGRGDSPLHF
TGTGCCAGCAGCGTAGGCAGGGGTGATTCACCCCTCCACTTT
>few|15|TRBJ2-5|TRBD2|TRBV6-6
CASSYFPTSGSLRVF
TGTGCCAGCAGTTACTTCCCGACTAGCGGGAGTCTTCGCGTCTTC
>NA|14|TRBJ2-5|NA|TRBV6-6
CASSYRPGPETQYF
TGTGCCAGCAGTTACCGGCCGGGGCCTGAGACCCAGTACTTC
>NA|15|TRBJ2-2|TRBD1|TRBV2
CASSEQGANTGELFF
TGTGCCAGCAGTGAACAGGGGGCTAACACCGGGGAGCTGTTTTTT
>few|13|TRBJ2-4|NA|TRBV9
CASGWGGEDIQYF
TGTGCCAGCGGCTGGGGCGGGGAGGACATTCAGTACTTC
>NA|16|TRBJ2-3|NA|TRBV20-1
CSARVPGMAITDTQYF
TGCAGTGCTAGAGTCCCCGGGATGGCGATCACAGATACGCAGTATTTT
>few|14|TRBJ2-7|TRBD2|TRBV10-3
CATGRTSGTYEQYF
TGTGCCACAGGCCGGACTAGCGGGACGTACGAGCAGTACTTC
>few|15|TRBJ1-6|NA|TRBV5-1
CASSGLGLLLSPLHF
TGCGCCAGCAGCGGACTGGGACTTCTACTTTCACCCCTCCACTTT
>NA|13|TRBJ1-2|NA|TRBV3-1
CASSQRTNYGYTF
TGTGCCAGCAGCCAACGGACTAACTATGGCTACACCTTC
>NA|16|TRBJ2-2|NA|TRBV4-3
CASSQGVAANTGELFF
TGCGCCAGCAGCCAAGGCGTAGCGGCGAACACCGGGGAGCTGTTTTTT
>few|12|TRBJ1-1|TRBD1|TRBV30
CAWGQGAAEAFF
TGTGCCTGGGGACAGGGGGCGGCTGAAGCTTTCTTT
>NA|13|TRBJ2-5|NA|TRBV20-1
CSARDLGEETQYF
TGCAGTGCTAGAGATCTCGGGGAAGAGACCCAGTACTTC
>NA|12|TRBJ1-2|TRBD1|TRBV29-1
CSVRAEGAGYTF
TGCAGCGTGAGAGCGGAGGGGGCAGGCTACACCTTC
>many|12|TRBJ2-4|NA|TRBV7-9
CASAGAKNIQYF
TGTGCCAGCGCGGGGGCCAAAAACATTCAGTACTTC
>NA|12|TRBJ1-2|NA|TRBV25-1
CASSEMPEGYTF
TGTGCCAGCAGTGAAATGCCCGAGGGCTACACCTTC
>NA|16|TRBJ2-2|TRBD2|TRBV29-1
CSVEATGGRATGELFF
TGCAGCGTTGAGGCTACCGGCGGGAGGGCCACCGGGGAGCTGTTTTTT
>few|16|TRBJ2-1|TRBD2|TRBV29-1
CSVEGALAGEYNEQFF
TGCAGCGTTGAAGGGGCCCTAGCGGGGGAATACAATGAGCAGTTCTTC
>few|13|TRBJ1-1|NA|TRBV5-5
CASSSGAYTEAFF
TGTGCCAGCAGTTCGGGGGCGTACACTGAAGCTTTCTTT
>NA|14|TRBJ2-5|NA|TRBV4-2
CASSRRQSSETQYF
TGTGCCAGCAGCCGGCGACAGTCTAGTGAGACCCAGTACTTC
>NA|14|TRBJ2-1|NA|TRBV7-9
CASTLGRGHNEQFF
TGTGCCAGCACCTTGGGGCGGGGGCACAATGAGCAGTTCTTC
>NA|14|TRBJ2-3|TRBD2|TRBV4-2
CASSQGGGTDTQYF
TGTGCCAGCAGCCAAGGCGGGGGTACAGATACGCAGTATTTT
>few|13|TRBJ2-7|TRBD1|TRBV5-6
CASSSTGTHEQYF
TGTGCCAGCAGCTCGACAGGGACCCACGAGCAGTACTTC
>few|14|TRBJ2-5|NA|TRBV7-9
CAGSYLQGQETQYF
TGTGCCGGCAGCTACCTCCAGGGGCAAGAGACCCAGTACTTC
>NA|14|TRBJ1-6|NA|TRBV19
CASRKTGLGSPLHF
TGTGCCAGTAGGAAGACAGGTCTGGGTTCACCCCTCCACTTT
>many|13|TRBJ2-5|NA|TRBV7-9
CASSLGFQETQYF
TGTGCCAGCAGTTTAGGCTTCCAAGAGACCCAGTACTTC
>NA|14|TRBJ1-1|NA|TRBV3-1
CASSQDFRTPKAFF
TGTGCCAGCAGCCAAGATTTTAGAACACCTAAAGCTTTCTTT
>few|14|TRBJ1-6|NA|TRBV27
CASTMLGGLSPLHF
TGTGCCAGCACCATGCTCGGAGGTCTTTCACCCCTCCACTTT
>NA|17|TRBJ2-2|NA|TRBV27
CASSLIGPLQGTGELFF
TGTGCCAGCAGTCTCATAGGACCTCTACAGGGTACCGGGGAGTTGTTTTTT
>NA|12|TRBJ2-5|TRBD2|TRBV12-3/TRBV12-4
CASSRSGREENF
TGTGCCAGCAGCAGAAGCGGACGGGAGGAGAACTTC
>NA|14|TRBJ2-2|NA|TRBV30
CAWQRGTNTGELFF
TGTGCCTGGCAGAGGGGTACGAACACCGGGGAGCTGTTTTTT
>NA|14|TRBJ1-2|TRBD1|TRBV6-6
CASRVAGGNYGYTF
TGTGCCAGCAGAGTGGCAGGGGGCAACTATGGCTACACCTTC